A single sample is the source of the 9 T cell receptor beta chains below, sequenced in a study of Graves' ophthalmopathy and Graves' hyperthyroidism. Amplifying from RNA transcripts, the study obtained TCR beta CDR3 regions. HTBI primers served in a first-round RT-PCR, which a second-round multiplex PCR followed. TCRdb re-derived calls from the multiplex PCR reads in MiXCR, one entry per CDR3 protein. Here the sample spans a few hundred thousand distinct CDR3 sequences, 15% to 20% being singletons. Material: peripheral blood. Receptors were obtained from an adult woman with stable Graves' hyperthyroidism.

About this clonotype: A much larger clone sits a single nucleotide away, making a read error possible. The rearrangement links TRBV7-2 to TRBJ2-2; D is uncertain. The CDR3 totals 12 residues. Germline V gives CDR1 SGHTA, CDR2 FQGNSA. Here the CDR3 reads CSSSLVFGELFF. CDR3 nucleotide sequence: TGTTCCAGCAGCTTAGTCTTCGGGGAGCTGTTTTTT.

This clonotype was seen ten or more times. The CDR3 DNA sequence: TGTGCCAGCAGTCTCTCCGGGACGGCGTTAGCCAAAAACATTCAGTACTTC. This translates into CASSLSGTALAKNIQYF. The chain carries TRBV12-3 or TRBV12-4 and TRBJ2-4; D possibly uses TRBD1 or TRBD2 (5 bases each). Between the trimmed V and J ends, which lost 5 bases and 0 bases, there was a span of 17 bases. The CDR3 consists of 17 residues.

In this sample, this clonotype turned up many times. The rearrangement links TRBV9 to TRBJ1-3; D call uncertain. Germline loops: CDR1 SGDLS, CDR2 YYNGEE. V dropped 0 bases and J dropped 0 bases, with 7 bases sitting between them. The CDR3 is 15 residues long. The CDR3 is CASSVGPVSGNTIYF. CDR3 nucleotides: TGTGCCAGCAGCGTAGGGCCCGTCTCTGGAAACACCATATATTTT. Full variable domain (outside the CDR3, taken from reference TRBV9 and TRBJ1-3): DSGVTQTPKHLITATGQRVTLRCSPRSGDLSVYWYQQSLDQGLQFLIQYYNGEERAKGNILERFSAQQFPDLHSELNLSSLELGDSALYFCASSVGPVSGNTIYFGEGSWLTVV.

This clonotype has at least ten counts. CDR3 residues: CASSLIAGTSSYEQYF. CDR3 bases: TGTGCCAGCAGTTTAATTGCCGGGACTAGCAGTTACGAGCAGTACTTC. The V and J genes are TRBV27 and TRBJ2-7; 9 nucleotides match TRBD2. The CDR3 contains 16 residues. J lost 4 bases, V lost 2 bases, and 9 bases had no gene match. The germline V gene has CDR1 MNHEY and CDR2 SMNVEV (reference sequence).

Ten or more counts support this clonotype. The chain links TRBV20-1 to TRBJ1-5, with TRBD1 matching over 8 bases. The CDR3 extends over 16 amino acids. Trimming took 2 bases from V and 1 from J; bases not matched to a gene: 7. Germline-derived CDR1 and CDR2 are DFQATT and SNEGSKA (reference sequence). CDR3 DNA sequence: TGCAGTGCTAGACCAGGACAGGGCCTAAGCAATCAGCCCCAGCATTTT. This translates into CSARPGQGLSNQPQHF.

Ten or more counts support this clonotype. The rearrangement joins TRBV12-3 or TRBV12-4 to TRBJ1-5; possibly TRBD1 for D (5 bases). This CDR3 contains 13 residues. The V gene lost 3 bases and the J gene lost 6 bases, with 9 bases spanning the gap. For the CDR3, the DNA is TGTGCCAGCAGTTTTGGGGCGTCTCAGCCCCAGCATTTT. It specifies CASSFGASQPQHF.

This clonotype has at least ten counts. The rearrangement joins TRBV28 to TRBJ2-4; D remains ambiguous. The V and J ends lost 5 bases and 0 bases respectively, with 17 bases between them. This CDR3 contains 17 residues. CDR1 MDHEN and CDR2 SYDVKM come from the germline V gene. CDR3 amino acids: CASSITTNYLAKNIQYF. CDR3 nucleotides: TGTGCCAGCAGTATTACAACTAACTACCTAGCCAAAAACATTCAGTACTTC.

This clonotype was seen repeatedly, ten times or more. The conserved final phenylalanine or tryptophan is absent from the CDR3, which likely points to a read error. J is TRBJ2-7 and V is TRBV6-2 or TRBV6-3; 14 bases are a match to TRBD2. After removal of 6 bases from V and 4 bases from J, the junction contained 11 bases not matched to a gene. CDR1 is MNHEY and CDR2 is SVGEGT in the germline V gene. The CDR3 length is 17 residues. The CDR3 coding sequence is TGTGCCAGCAGCTACCATAGCGGGACTAGCGGGAGATACGAGCAGTACCTC. This sequence encodes CASSYHSGTSGRYEQYL.

In its sample, this clonotype was seen many times. V gene TRBV7-9 combines with J gene TRBJ1-2; the match to TRBD1 covers 7 bases. In germline, CDR1 is SEHNR, CDR2 FQNEAQ (reference sequence). The CDR3 is made up of 15 amino acids. The J segment lost 0 bases and the V segment lost 5 bases, leaving 6 bases of the junction unmatched. CDR3 sequence: CASSHWDRANYGYTF. The CDR3 DNA sequence: TGTGCCAGCAGCCATTGGGACAGAGCTAACTATGGCTACACCTTC.